A selection of T cell receptor beta chains follows, all from one sample in a study of cytomegalovirus exposure and HLA in healthy donors. Sequenced by immunoSEQ multiplex PCR; TCRdb stores in-frame clones only, minus some. The sample has fewer than 200,000 clones, more than 65% seen once; the top ten hold roughly 1.5%. The sequenced material came from PBMCs. Receptors were obtained from a male donor in good health and CMV-seronegative. CDR3s include the opening cysteine and the closing phenylalanine or tryptophan. The D gene is left open where the match is weak. The size field is filled for only some rows; it gives once, few, many or a size class.

>NA|16|TRBV6-1|TRBJ1-5|TRBD1
TGTGCCAGCAGAGAACTTCTGGGACAGGTTAATCAGCCCCAGCATTTT
CASRELLGQVNQPQHF
>NA|16|TRBV11-3|TRBJ2-1|NA
TGTGCCAGCAGCTTAGATGGGGACGGGGGCTACAATGAGCAGTTCTTC
CASSLDGDGGYNEQFF
>NA|11|TRBV18|TRBJ2-7|NA
TGTGCCAGCGAGGGAGCTTACGAGCAGTACTTC
CASEGAYEQYF
>few|13|TRBV2|TRBJ2-7|TRBD2
TGTGCCAGCAGTGTTGCGGGGGTTTACGAGCAGTACTTC
CASSVAGVYEQYF
>NA|14|TRBV5-1|TRBJ2-1|TRBD2
TGCGCCAGCAGTGCGGGAGGTGGCTACAATGAGCAGTTCTTC
CASSAGGGYNEQFF
>NA|14|TRBV15|TRBJ1-1|NA
TGTGCCACCAGCAGACCAATCGGGGGGACTGAAGCTTTCTTT
CATSRPIGGTEAFF
>NA|17|TRBV5-6|TRBJ1-4|TRBD1
TGTGCCAGCAGCTCGGCAAGGAGACAGGGAACTAATGAAAAACTGTTTTTT
CASSSARRQGTNEKLFF
>NA|17|TRBV7-9|TRBJ1-1|NA
TGTGCCAGCAGCTTTACGACCGGGGAACCCACAAACACTGAAGCTTTCTTT
CASSFTTGEPTNTEAFF
>few|13|TRBV27|TRBJ2-7|NA
TGTGCCAGCGGTCTAGGCAAATTTTACGAGCAGTACTTC
CASGLGKFYEQYF
>NA|16|TRBV15|TRBJ2-3|NA
TGTGCCACCAGCAGAGATAATCCAGGGATTAGGGATACGCAGTATTTT
CATSRDNPGIRDTQYF
>NA|13|TRBV11-1|TRBJ1-1|TRBD1
TGTGCCAGCAGCCTTGTTGGACAGGAAGAAGCTTTCTTT
CASSLVGQEEAFF
>NA|17|TRBV5-5|TRBJ2-2|TRBD2
TGTGCCAGCAGCCGAGGAAAACTAGCGGGTAGCACCGGGGAGCTGTTTTTT
CASSRGKLAGSTGELFF
>NA|16|TRBV2|TRBJ2-2|TRBD2
TGTGCCAGCAGAGGAGGACTAGCGGGAGTGATCGGGGAGCTGTTTTTT
CASRGGLAGVIGELFF
>few|15|TRBV4-3|TRBJ1-4|NA
TGCGCCAGCAGCATAGGGGTAGAGAGTTATGAAAAACTGTTTTTT
CASSIGVESYEKLFF
>NA|16|TRBV28|TRBJ1-1|NA
TGTGCCGCAAGCCGGGAGCTCGGCGGGGCTCACACTGAAGCTTTCTTT
CAASRELGGAHTEAFF
>NA|16|TRBV7-3|TRBJ1-5|TRBD1
TGTGCCAGCAGCTTCATGGACAGGGTAAGCAATCAGCCCCAGCATTTT
CASSFMDRVSNQPQHF
>few|11|TRBV30|TRBJ1-1|NA
TGTGCCTGGGTCGTAGGGGCTGGAGCTTTCTTT
CAWVVGAGAFF
>few|14|TRBV5-1|TRBJ1-2|TRBD1
TGCGCCAGCAGCTTGTTGGGGACAGCCTATGGCTACACCTTC
CASSLLGTAYGYTF
>NA|14|TRBV10-2|TRBJ1-1|TRBD1
TGCGCCAGCATTCGGGACAGGATGAACACTGAAGCTTTCTTT
CASIRDRMNTEAFF
>NA|13|TRBV7-2|TRBJ2-7|NA
TGTGCCAGCAGCTTACTAGGGGCGAACGAGCAGTACTTC
CASSLLGANEQYF
>NA|16|TRBV11-2|TRBJ2-5|TRBD1
TGTGCCAGCAGCTTACGGGCCGGGACAGGGATTGAGGTCCAGTACTTC
CASSLRAGTGIEVQYF
>NA|13|TRBV5-6|TRBJ2-7|NA
TGTGCCACCGCGGGCATAAACTCCTACGAGCAGTACTTC
CATAGINSYEQYF
>few|16|TRBV7-2|TRBJ2-7|NA
TGTGCCAGCAGCGAAGGACCCGGACTACAGTTTTACGAGCAGTACTTC
CASSEGPGLQFYEQYF
>few|15|TRBV19|TRBJ1-5|TRBD1
TGTGCCAGTAGATCCGGGACAGGTGGCAATCAGCCCCAGCATTTT
CASRSGTGGNQPQHF
>NA|14|TRBV19|TRBJ2-2|NA
TGTGCCAGTAGTACAGGCCTCAACACCGGGGAGCTGTTTTTT
CASSTGLNTGELFF
>once|14|TRBV19|TRBJ2-7|TRBD2
TGTGCCAGTAGTGGACTAGCGCGAGGGGGGGAGCAGTACTTC
CASSGLARGGEQYF
>NA|16|TRBV5-4|TRBJ2-7|TRBD2
TGTGCCAGCAGCGGGGGACTAGCGGGTGTAGCCTACGAGCAGTACTTC
CASSGGLAGVAYEQYF